The present TCR beta chain was sequenced within a study of human T cells and chemical hapten exposure. Authors' analysis steps: TCR counts had a median of approximately 87,000 per sample and spanned roughly 20,000 to 750,000. One entry per CDR3 protein, called by TCRdb with MiXCR from the RACE reads. TCRdb's processing, not the authors' own work, is the source of the V and J calls. The table shows around 120,000 distinct CDR3 sequences, with roughly 12% occurring only once. The time point: pre-sensitization, week 0. Described treatment: therapeutic diphenylcyclopropenone sensitization with weekly scalp DPC. V was shortened by 8 bases and J by 0 bases, with 13 bases between the two germline ends. CDR3 size: 14 residues.

The chain links TRBV12-3 or TRBV12-4 to TRBJ1-2; a possible D gene is TRBD1 (6 bases). The source material was whole blood, sampled in connection with sensitization to the hapten diphenylcyclopropenone (DPC). The receptor was isolated from a woman under 30 with alopecia areata. Some clones in this sample may be carry-over from other donors' samples. The CDR3: CASSGGPANYGYTF. As DNA, the CDR3 is TGTGCCAGCTCGGGGGGCCCAGCTAACTATGGCTACACCTTC.